The 27 T cell receptor beta chains listed next were all sequenced from one sample in a study of radiotherapy plus CTLA-4 blockade in lung cancer. The repertoire was sequenced with immunoSEQ multiplex PCR; TCRdb's copy has only in-frame clones and lacks some. The profile shows roughly 78,000 clones, around four fifths of them singletons. The specimen comprised peripheral blood, sampled from a patient treated with radiotherapy plus ipilimumab. These receptors originate from a human donor with non-small cell lung cancer who had a complete response to radiotherapy plus ipilimumab.

This chain links TRBV19 with TRBJ2-4, with TRBD2 matching 11 bases. V trimming: 4 bases; J trimming: 1 base; junction bases outside the gene matches: 0. The CDR3 spans 15 residues. Germline V gene sequence: CDR1 LNHDA, CDR2 SQIVND (reference sequence). The CDR3 loop reads CASSTSGGAKNIQYF. The DNA for the CDR3 is TGTGCCAGTAGTACTAGCGGGGGGGCCAAAAACATTCAGTACTTC. The full variable domain, its missing parts supplied by reference TRBV19 and TRBJ2-4, is DGGITQSPKYLFRKEGQNVTLSCEQNLNHDAMYWYRQDPGQGLRLIYYSQIVNDFQKGDIAEGYSVSREKKESFPLTVTSAQKNPTAFYLCASSTSGGAKNIQYFGAGTRLSVL.

This clone was detected only a few times. The chain couples TRBV27 to TRBJ1-2, with D possibly TRBD1 on 5 matching bases. Germline assignment: CDR1 MNHEY and CDR2 SMNVEV (reference sequence). V shed 2 bases and J shed 0 bases, with 7 bases lying between them. The CDR3 has 14 amino acids. This CDR3 reads CASSLGAANYGYTF. DNA of the CDR3: TGTGCCAGCAGTTTAGGGGCAGCTAACTATGGCTACACCTTC.

The table lists this clone with a few counts. This CDR3 is CASRGTEGYNSPLHF. CDR3 DNA: TGTGCCAGCCGCGGGACAGAGGGATATAATTCACCCCTCCACTTT. The genes are TRBV7-2 and TRBJ1-6; the match to TRBD1 covers 7 bases. CDR1 and CDR2 (germline): SGHTA, FQGNSA. This CDR3 comprises 15 residues. After removal of 8 bases from V and 4 bases from J, the junction contained 8 bases not matched to a gene.

This chain uses TRBV25-1 with TRBJ1-6; the match to TRBD1 covers 7 bases. Germline V lookup: CDR1 MGHDK, CDR2 SYGVNS. The trim removed 3 bases at V and 10 bases at J, leaving 9 bases unmatched. The CDR3 is made up of 15 amino acids. Here the CDR3 reads CASSDLTGAGSPLHF. For the CDR3, the DNA is TGTGCCAGCAGTGACCTAACAGGGGCTGGGTCACCCCTCCACTTT.

The chain joins TRBV6-9 to TRBJ1-6, with D maybe TRBD1 (6 bases). The V gene's germline CDR1 is MNHGY and CDR2 SVAAGI. The CDR3 length is 15 residues. V lost 5 bases and J 8 bases, leaving 16 bases between the germline ends. This chain's CDR3 is CASSERQGRDSPLHF. The CDR3 DNA is TGTGCCAGCAGTGAAAGGCAGGGGAGGGATTCACCCCTCCACTTT.

The CDR3 loop reads CASSLRAGVGTDTQYF. The CDR3 DNA reads TGCGCCAGCAGCCTTAGGGCAGGGGTTGGCACAGATACGCAGTATTTT. V usage is TRBV5-1 and J usage is TRBJ2-3; D may be TRBD1 (6 bases). The CDR3 is made up of 16 amino acids. Trimming took off 4 bases at V and 1 base at J, with 16 bases between the two ends. The germline V gene has CDR1 SGHRS and CDR2 YFSETQ. Supplemented by reference TRBV5-1 and TRBJ2-3, the full variable domain reads KAGVTQTPRYLIKTRGQQVTLSCSPISGHRSVSWYQQTPGQGLQFLFEYFSETQRNKGNFPGRFSGRQFSNSRSEMNVSTLELGDSALYLCASSLRAGVGTDTQYFGPGTRLTVL.

V gene TRBV28 combines with J gene TRBJ1-5; 9 bases match TRBD1. The CDR3 extends over 14 amino acids. V dropped 5 bases and J dropped 2; count of bases not matched to a gene: 1. The germline CDR1 and CDR2 sequences are MDHEN and SYDVKM. The CDR3 reads CASSGDRGNQPQHF. The CDR3 bases are TGTGCCAGCAGTGGGGACAGGGGCAATCAGCCCCAGCATTTT.

The V gene is TRBV30, the J gene TRBJ1-4; tentative D call: TRBD1 (6 bases). The CDR3 contains 12 residues. Germline V CDR1 and CDR2: GTSNPN, SVGIG (reference sequence). V was cut by 1 base and J by 7 bases, with 7 bases left in between. CDR3 region: CAWSGGPEKLFF. In nucleotides, the CDR3 is TGTGCCTGGAGTGGGGGGCCTGAAAAACTGTTTTTT.

V gene TRBV15 combines with J gene TRBJ2-7, with D possibly TRBD2 on 6 matching bases. Germline V gene sequence: CDR1 LNHNV, CDR2 YYDKDF (reference sequence). CDR3 size: 15 residues. V lost 0 bases, J lost 0 bases, and 9 bases lay in between. The CDR3 nucleotides are TGTGCCACCAGCAGAGAACGGGGGATCTCCTACGAGCAGTACTTC. Translated: CATSRERGISYEQYF.

The chain joins TRBV4-3 to TRBJ1-2, with no clear D. CDR1 is LGHNA and CDR2 is YSLEER in the germline V gene. CDR3 length: 15 amino acids. Trimming left V 0 bases short and J 4 bases short, with 12 bases between. The CDR3, as DNA: TGCGCCAGCAGCCAAGATCATAGACACACCTATGGCTACACCTTC. Translated, it gives CASSQDHRHTYGYTF.

This chain uses TRBV10-3 with TRBJ2-5; TRBD1 aligns across 9 bases. The CDR3 totals 12 residues. After removal of 8 bases from V and 2 bases from J, the junction contained 0 bases not matched to a gene. Germline CDR1 ENHRY, CDR2 SYGVKD. The CDR3 coding sequence is TGTGCCATCGGGACAGGGCAAGAGACCCAGTACTTC. Translated, it gives CAIGTGQETQYF.

This chain uses TRBV4-2 with TRBJ2-1; 11 bases fit TRBD2. The junction had 0 bases not matched to a gene; V was cut back by 4 bases and J by 7 bases. Germline CDR1 is LGHNA and CDR2 is YNFKEQ. The CDR3 covers 13 residues. CDR3 DNA sequence: TGTGCCAGCAGCCGACTAGCGGGGAATGAGCAGTTCTTC. Encoded protein: CASSRLAGNEQFF.

This clone turned up a few times. The chain couples TRBV7-2 to TRBJ2-7, with D uncertain. The V end lost 2 bases, the J end lost 5 bases, and 4 bases lay between the germline ends. This CDR3 comprises 11 residues. In germline, CDR1 is SGHTA, CDR2 FQGNSA. This CDR3 is CASSLSHEQYV. As DNA, the CDR3 is TGTGCCAGCAGCTTAAGCCACGAGCAGTACGTC.

J is TRBJ2-1 and V is TRBV9; 7 bases agree with TRBD1. This CDR3 has 14 amino acids. Germline V lookup: CDR1 SGDLS, CDR2 YYNGEE. Trimming at V came to 3 bases and at J to 6 bases, leaving 6 bases not matched to a gene. The chain's CDR3 is CASSGTGWFNEQFF. CDR3 bases: TGTGCCAGCAGCGGGACAGGTTGGTTCAATGAGCAGTTCTTC.

The chain uses TRBV28 and TRBJ2-5, with a tentative D call TRBD1 (6 bases). Between the trimmed V and J ends, which lost 5 bases and 2 bases, there was a span of 21 bases. The germline V gene has CDR1 MDHEN and CDR2 SYDVKM. The CDR3 covers 17 residues. CDR3 protein: CASSSSAKQGKQETQYF. The CDR3, as DNA: TGTGCCAGCAGTAGCTCCGCAAAACAGGGAAAACAAGAGACCCAGTACTTC.

This clone came up a few times. This sequence joins TRBV19 and TRBJ1-2, with D possibly matching TRBD1 (5 bases). Germline V gene sequence: CDR1 LNHDA, CDR2 SQIVND (reference sequence). Trimming took 7 bases from V and 6 from J, leaving 21 bases between them. The CDR3 runs to 15 residues. The CDR3 DNA sequence: TGTGCCAGTACTCCCTCCCCCGGGGGAGGGGATGGCTACACCTTC. Translating gives CASTPSPGGGDGYTF.

This clone was detected only a few times. The CDR3 DNA sequence: TGTGCCACCAGCGGAGTCACAGGGGGCGTAGATACGCAGTATTTT. Amino acid sequence: CATSGVTGGVDTQYF. This rearrangement joins TRBV15 to TRBJ2-3, with 9 bases lining up with TRBD1. The J segment lost 5 bases and the V segment lost 5 bases, leaving 8 bases of the junction unmatched. The CDR3 extends over 15 amino acids. Germline-derived CDR1 and CDR2 are LNHNV and YYDKDF (reference sequence).

This chain's CDR3 is CASSSGLVTPQHF. As DNA, the CDR3 is TGTGCCAGCAGCTCTGGATTGGTCACGCCCCAGCATTTT. The chain employs TRBV7-2 and TRBJ1-5; no definite D call. Trimming took 4 bases from V and 9 from J, leaving 13 bases between them. This CDR3 is built from 13 residues. The germline V gene encodes CDR1 SGHTA and CDR2 FQGNSA.

The gene calls are TRBV6-1 and TRBJ1-1, with D perhaps TRBD1 (5 bases). The CDR3 spans 13 residues. Trimming stripped 6 bases from V and 1 base from J, with 9 bases between. CDR1 is MNHNS and CDR2 is SASEGT in the germline V gene. In DNA, the CDR3 is TGTGCCAGCAGAACCGGGGCGAACACTGAAGCTTTCTTT. Residues: CASRTGANTEAFF.

The chain links TRBV19 to TRBJ2-7, with 13 bases lining up with TRBD2. Germline V gene lookup returns CDR1 LNHDA and CDR2 SQIVND (reference sequence). With 6 bases clipped from V and 6 bases from J, the junction kept 8 bases outside the gene matches. This CDR3 has 15 residues. The DNA of the CDR3 is TGTGCCAGTAGCCTTGGACTAGCGGGAGTTTTCGAGCAGTACGTC. Protein product: CASSLGLAGVFEQYV.

V is TRBV4-1 and J is TRBJ1-2, with TRBD1 matching over 8 bases. The junction had 3 bases not matched to a gene; V was cut back by 4 bases and J by 5 bases. The CDR3 sequence is 13 residues long. Germline CDR1 reads MGHRA; CDR2 reads YSYEKL. The CDR3 DNA reads as TGCGCCAGCAGCCCAGGGGGCCGGTATGGCTACACCTTC. It yields the protein CASSPGGRYGYTF.

The chain is built from TRBV7-6 and TRBJ2-5; TRBD2 agrees at 9 bases. The V gene end was trimmed by 2 bases and the J gene end by 5 bases; junction bases not matched to a gene: 15. Looked up from germline, CDR1 is SGHVS and CDR2 is FNYEAQ. The CDR3 covers 18 residues. The CDR3 spells CASSLRGRGGLYSETQYF. The CDR3 DNA follows: TGTGCCAGCAGCTTAAGGGGGCGGGGGGGCCTTTATTCGGAGACCCAGTACTTC. Based on the CDR3 plus reference TRBV7-6 and TRBJ2-5, the full variable domain is GAGVSQSPRYKVTKRGQDVALRCDPISGHVSLYWYRQALGQGPEFLTYFNYEAQQDKSGLPNDRFSAERPEGSISTLTIQRTEQRDSAMYRCASSLRGRGGLYSETQYFGPGTRLLVL.

The CDR3 coding sequence is TGTGCCAGCAGGGGACAGGGGGAGGGTAGGTCCGGAGAGACCCAGTACTTC. This gives the protein CASRGQGEGRSGETQYF. The rearrangement joins TRBV21-1 to TRBJ2-5; the table calls TRBD1, which could not be checked here. TRBV21-1 is a listed pseudogene. This CDR3 has 17 amino acids.

The chain couples TRBV18 to TRBJ2-1; D could derive from TRBD1 or TRBD2 (5 bases each). This CDR3 region has 16 residues. Germline V gene lookup returns CDR1 KGHSH and CDR2 LQKENI. The V end lost 4 bases, the J end lost 8 bases, and 21 bases lay between the germline ends. The CDR3 loop reads CASSLVRDPSWDEQFF. In DNA, the CDR3 is TGTGCCAGCTCACTCGTCCGGGACCCATCTTGGGATGAGCAGTTCTTC.

This chain uses TRBV9 with TRBJ2-1, with 9 positions matching TRBD2. V lost 0 bases and J lost 10; bases outside the gene matches: 2. CDR3 size: 13 residues. The germline CDR1 and CDR2 sequences are SGDLS and YYNGEE. CDR3 nucleotides: TGTGCCAGCAGCGTAGTCGCGGGGGGGGAGCAGTTCTTC. Translating it yields CASSVVAGGEQFF.

J is TRBJ2-3 and V is TRBV7-9, with D uncertain. Germline-derived CDR1 and CDR2 are SEHNR and FQNEAQ (reference sequence). Deletions cut 3 bases from V and 6 bases from J, with 4 bases between. The CDR3 is 11 amino acids. CDR3 sequence: CASSFDDTQYF. CDR3 DNA: TGTGCCAGCAGCTTTGATGATACGCAGTATTTT.

This sequence joins TRBV10-3 and TRBJ2-2; 13 positions agree with TRBD2. V shed 2 bases and J 5 bases; nucleotides not matched to a gene: 8. CDR1 ENHRY and CDR2 SYGVKD come from the germline V gene. The CDR3 covers 18 residues. CDR3 coding DNA: TGTGCCATCAGTGAGCCCGGCCCGGGACTAGCGGGGACCGGGGAGCTGTTTTTT. Its protein product is CAISEPGPGLAGTGELFF.